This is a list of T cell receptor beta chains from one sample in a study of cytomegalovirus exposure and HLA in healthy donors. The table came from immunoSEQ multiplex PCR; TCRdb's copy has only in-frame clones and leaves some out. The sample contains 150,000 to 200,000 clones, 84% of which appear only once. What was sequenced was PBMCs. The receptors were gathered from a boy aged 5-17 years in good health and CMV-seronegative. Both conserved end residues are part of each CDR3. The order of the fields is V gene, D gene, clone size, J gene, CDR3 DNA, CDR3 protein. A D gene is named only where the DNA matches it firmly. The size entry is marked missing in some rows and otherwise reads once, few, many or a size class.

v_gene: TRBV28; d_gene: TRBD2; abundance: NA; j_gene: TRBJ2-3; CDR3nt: TGTGCCAGCAGCTCCAGCGGGAGAAGGGGAGATACGCAGTATTTT; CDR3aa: CASSSSGRRGDTQYF
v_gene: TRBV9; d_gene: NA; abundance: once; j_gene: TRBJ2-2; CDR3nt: TGTGCCAGCAGCGTAGGAAGGACAACCAACACCGGGGAGCTGTTTTTT; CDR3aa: CASSVGRTTNTGELFF
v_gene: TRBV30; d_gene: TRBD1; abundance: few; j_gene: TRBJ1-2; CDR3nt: TGTGCCTGGAGTATGACAGGGGGCACCCTTTACTATGGCTACACCTTC; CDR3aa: CAWSMTGGTLYYGYTF
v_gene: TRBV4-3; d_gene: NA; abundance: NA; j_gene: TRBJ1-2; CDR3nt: TGCGCCAGCAGCCAAGATTACAGGAACTATGGCTACACCTTC; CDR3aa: CASSQDYRNYGYTF
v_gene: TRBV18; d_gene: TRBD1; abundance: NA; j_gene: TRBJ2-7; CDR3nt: TGTGCCAGCTCACCACATCTACCGGGACAGAGCTGGAGTGGACAGTACTTC; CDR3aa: CASSPHLPGQSWSGQYF
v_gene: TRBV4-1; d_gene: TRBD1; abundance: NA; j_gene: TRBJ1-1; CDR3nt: TGCGCCAGCAGCCAAATGACAGGGTACGCGAACACTGAAGCTTTCTTT; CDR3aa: CASSQMTGYANTEAFF
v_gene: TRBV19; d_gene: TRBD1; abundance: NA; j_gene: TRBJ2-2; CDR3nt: TGTGCCAGTCAACAGGGGGCCGGCACCGGGGAGCTGTTTTTT; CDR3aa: CASQQGAGTGELFF
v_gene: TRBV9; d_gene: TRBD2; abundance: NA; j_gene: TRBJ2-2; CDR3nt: TGTGCCAGCAGCGCGTTAGCGGGAGGTGAGACCGGGGAGCTGTTTTTT; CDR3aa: CASSALAGGETGELFF
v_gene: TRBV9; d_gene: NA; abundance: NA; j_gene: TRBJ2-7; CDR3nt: TGTGCCAGCAGCGTAACCCCCCTGAACACCCTCTACGAGCAGTACTTC; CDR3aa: CASSVTPLNTLYEQYF
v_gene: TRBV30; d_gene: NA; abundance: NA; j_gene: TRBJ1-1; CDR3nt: TGTGCCTGGAGTGTAGGAGCGGCCACTGAAGCTTTCTTT; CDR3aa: CAWSVGAATEAFF
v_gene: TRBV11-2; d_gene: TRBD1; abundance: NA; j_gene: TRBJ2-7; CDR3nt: TGTGCCAGCAGCTTAGACGGGACAGGGGTCTACGAGCAGTACTTC; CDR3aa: CASSLDGTGVYEQYF
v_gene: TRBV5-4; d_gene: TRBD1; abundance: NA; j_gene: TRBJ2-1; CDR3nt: TGTGCCAGCAGCGCCAAGGCCTGGACAGGGTCCAATGAGCAGTTCTTC; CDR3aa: CASSAKAWTGSNEQFF
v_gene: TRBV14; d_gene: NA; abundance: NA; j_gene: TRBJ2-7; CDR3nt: TGTGCCAGCAGCCACAGGGGAAGCTACGAGCAGTACTTC; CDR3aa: CASSHRGSYEQYF
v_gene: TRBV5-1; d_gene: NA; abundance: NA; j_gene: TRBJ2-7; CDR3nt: TGCGCCAGCAGCTCCCCCGGGACATCATCCTACGAGCAGTACTTC; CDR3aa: CASSSPGTSSYEQYF
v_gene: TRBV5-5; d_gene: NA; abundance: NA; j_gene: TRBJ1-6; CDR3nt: TGTGCCAGCAGCTCCCTGGGCAGGATGGGTTCACCCCTCCACTTT; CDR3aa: CASSSLGRMGSPLHF
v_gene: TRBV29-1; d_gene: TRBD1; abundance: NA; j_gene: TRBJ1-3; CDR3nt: TGCAGCGTTGCATGGACAGGGCGCTCTGGAAACACCATATATTTT; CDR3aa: CSVAWTGRSGNTIYF
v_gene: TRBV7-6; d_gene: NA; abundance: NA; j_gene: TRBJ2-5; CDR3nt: TGTGCCAGCAGCACCCTAGAGGGCACGGAGACCCAGTACTTC; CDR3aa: CASSTLEGTETQYF
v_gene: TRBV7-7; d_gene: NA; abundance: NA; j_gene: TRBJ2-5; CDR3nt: TGTGCTAGCAGCTTAGGTAACCAAGAGACCCAGTACTTC; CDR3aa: CASSLGNQETQYF
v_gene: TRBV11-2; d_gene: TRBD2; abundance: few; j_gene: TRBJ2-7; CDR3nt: TGTGCCAGCAGCCCTGGACTAGCGGCCTACGAGCAGTACTTC; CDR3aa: CASSPGLAAYEQYF
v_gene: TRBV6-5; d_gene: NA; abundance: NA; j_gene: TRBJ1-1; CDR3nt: TGTGCCCTTGGGGGGGACACTGAAGCTTTCTTT; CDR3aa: CALGGDTEAFF
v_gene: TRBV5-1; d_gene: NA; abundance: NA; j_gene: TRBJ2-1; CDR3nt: TGCGCCAGCAGCTTAATGGGTTTGGAGGAGCAGTTCTTC; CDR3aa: CASSLMGLEEQFF
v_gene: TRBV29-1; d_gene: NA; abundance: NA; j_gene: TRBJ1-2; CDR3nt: TGCAGCGTTGCGGGGGGGCTTGGGTATGGCTACACCTTC; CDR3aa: CSVAGGLGYGYTF
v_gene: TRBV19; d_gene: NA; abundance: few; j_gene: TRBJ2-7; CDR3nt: TGTGCCAGTAGTATGAGACAGACATCCTACGAGCAGTACTTC; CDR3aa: CASSMRQTSYEQYF
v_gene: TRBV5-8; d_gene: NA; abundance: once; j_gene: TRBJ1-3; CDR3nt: TGTGCCAGCAGCCAGACAGGAACTGGAAACACCATATATTTT; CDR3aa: CASSQTGTGNTIYF
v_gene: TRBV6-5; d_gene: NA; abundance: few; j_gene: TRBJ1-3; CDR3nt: TGTGCCAGCAACGGACAGGGAAACACCATATATTTT; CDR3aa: CASNGQGNTIYF
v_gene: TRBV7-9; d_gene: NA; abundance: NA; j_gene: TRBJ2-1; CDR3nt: TGTGCCAGCAGCTTAGGGAGCGGCTCCGGGTTTGGGTTCTTC; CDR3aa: CASSLGSGSGFGFF